Shown below are 14 T cell receptor beta chains from a single sample sequenced in a study of PD-1 blockade in classical Hodgkin lymphoma. This table comes from immunoSEQ multiplex PCR, and its TCRdb copy is limited to in-frame clones, with some not included. The sample has around 11,000 clones, 60% to 80% seen once. There was relapse after autologous stem cell transplantation in every patient, and there was variation in brentuximab vedotin exposure. The sample consisted of peripheral blood mononuclear cells (PBMCs), taken at baseline. All receptors derive from a human donor with classical Hodgkin lymphoma.

The V and J genes are TRBV18 and TRBJ1-6; D remains unclear. Deletions cut 6 bases from V and 10 bases from J, with 19 bases between. CDR1 is KGHSH and CDR2 is LQKENI in the germline V gene. This CDR3 is built from 15 residues. The CDR3 nucleotides read TGTGCCAGCTCCCTTGGGTTGGGGATTGAGTCACCCCTCCACTTT. Protein sequence: CASSLGLGIESPLHF.

This clone was observed a handful of times. The V gene is TRBV6-5, the J gene TRBJ1-6, with TRBD1 identical over 7 bases. The CDR3 runs 15 residues. CDR1 and CDR2 from the germline V gene are MNHEY and SVGAGI. Unmatched junction bases numbered 3, after V lost 0 bases and J lost 7 bases. The CDR3: CASSYSTGVNSPLHF. The DNA for the CDR3 is TGTGCCAGCAGTTACTCAACAGGGGTCAATTCACCCCTCCACTTT.

The chain recombines TRBV29-1 with TRBJ1-1, with 9 nucleotides matching TRBD1. The germline V gene encodes CDR1 SQVTM and CDR2 ANQGSEA. The CDR3 consists of 14 residues. Germline trimming cut 5 bases from V and 4 bases from J; bases unmatched to any gene: 8. The CDR3 loop reads CSVKPGTGPTEAFF. The CDR3 bases are TGCAGCGTTAAACCCGGGACAGGGCCCACTGAAGCTTTCTTT.

The rearrangement joins TRBV5-4 to TRBJ1-2; 7 bases agree with TRBD1. Germline CDR1 SGHNT, CDR2 YYREEE (reference sequence). With 2 bases clipped from V and 2 bases from J, the junction kept 0 bases outside the gene matches. The CDR3 is made up of 13 amino acids. Here the CDR3 DNA reads TGTGCCAGCAGCTTACAGGGGAACTATGGCTACACCTTC. Translation gives CASSLQGNYGYTF.

The chain combines TRBV30 with TRBJ2-2; 11 bases map to TRBD1. The CDR3 is 17 residues long. Unmatched junction bases numbered 10, after V lost 0 bases and J lost 7 bases. CDR1 is GTSNPN, CDR2 SVGIG, per germline (reference sequence). The CDR3 spells CAWSVGYRTGGGGELFF. The CDR3 coding sequence is TGTGCCTGGAGTGTTGGTTATCGGACAGGGGGCGGCGGGGAGCTGTTTTTT.

The rearrangement joins TRBV18 to TRBJ1-2; D possibly corresponds to TRBD1 (6 bases). CDR1 and CDR2 (germline): KGHSH, LQKENI. The CDR3 is 15 amino acids. V was trimmed by 1 base and J by 3 bases, leaving 12 bases between them. The CDR3 region is CASSPRSGADYGYTF. The CDR3 bases are TGTGCCAGCTCACCACGGTCAGGGGCAGACTATGGCTACACCTTC.

This chain joins TRBV7-2 and TRBJ2-1; possibly TRBD1 for D (6 bases). The CDR3 sequence is 15 residues long. Germline assignment: CDR1 SGHTA and CDR2 FQGNSA. Trimming pared 5 bases from V and 4 bases from J, leaving 15 bases between. Written as DNA, the CDR3 is TGTGCCAGCAGCCAGACCTGGACAGATTACAATGAGCAGTTCTTC. It encodes CASSQTWTDYNEQFF.

The chain couples TRBV5-1 to TRBJ1-5; D unresolved. The CDR3 length is 13 residues. V was pared by 3 bases and J by 6 bases, with 10 bases between. In germline, CDR1 is SGHRS, CDR2 YFSETQ. CDR3 nucleotide sequence: TGCGCCAGCAGCTCCTTCCCAACTCAGCCCCAGCATTTT. Amino acid sequence: CASSSFPTQPQHF.

The chain employs TRBV6-5 and TRBJ2-3; tentative D call: TRBD2 (5 bases). This CDR3 is built from 14 residues. Germline V gives CDR1 MNHEY, CDR2 SVGAGI. V was shortened by 6 bases and J by 2 bases, with 12 bases between the two germline ends. CDR3 DNA: TGTGCCAGCAGGGGAGTTCGGGACACAGATACGCAGTATTTT. Translated: CASRGVRDTDTQYF.

This clone was recorded once. CDR3 bases: TGCGCCAGCAGCCAAGATGTAGGTAAGAACAGAGAAGCTTTCTTT. The encoded protein is CASSQDVGKNREAFF. The chain employs TRBV4-3 and TRBJ1-1; D is unresolved. Between the trimmed V and J ends, which lost 0 bases and 8 bases, there was a span of 16 bases. CDR3 length: 15 residues. CDR1 and CDR2 (germline): LGHNA, YSLEER.

The chain has TRBV2 and TRBJ1-2; D is possibly TRBD1 (6 bases). The CDR3 totals 12 residues. CDR1 and CDR2 from the germline V gene are SNHLY and FYNNEI. Trimming stripped 0 bases from V and 13 bases from J, with 12 bases between. The CDR3 reads CASSEAQRDTTF. The DNA for the CDR3 is TGTGCCAGCAGTGAAGCGCAAAGGGACACCACCTTC.

This clone was picked up a small number of times. This sequence joins TRBV5-4 and TRBJ2-7, with D possibly matching TRBD1 (5 bases). CDR1 is SGHNT and CDR2 is YYREEE in the germline V gene (reference sequence). V dropped 2 bases and J dropped 5 bases, with 14 bases sitting between them. This CDR3 has 14 amino acids. CDR3 nucleotides: TGTGCCAGCAGCTTAAATCAGGGTCAGAACGAGCAGTACTTC. Translation gives CASSLNQGQNEQYF.

The rearrangement links TRBV10-3 to TRBJ1-1, with no clear D. CDR3 length: 15 amino acids. The V gene lost 4 bases and the J gene lost 0 bases, with 12 bases spanning the gap. Germline V gives CDR1 ENHRY, CDR2 SYGVKD. The CDR3 region is CAISVAGTMNTEAFF. In nucleotides, the CDR3 is TGTGCCATCAGTGTCGCAGGTACTATGAACACTGAAGCTTTCTTT.

V and J are TRBV29-1 and TRBJ2-3, with D perhaps TRBD2 (5 bases). In germline, CDR1 is SQVTM, CDR2 ANQGSEA. The CDR3 totals 12 residues. Between the trimmed V and J ends, which lost 4 bases and 1 base, there was a span of 6 bases. The CDR3 protein is CSVGRGTDTQYF. CDR3 coding DNA: TGCAGCGTTGGGCGGGGCACAGATACGCAGTATTTT.